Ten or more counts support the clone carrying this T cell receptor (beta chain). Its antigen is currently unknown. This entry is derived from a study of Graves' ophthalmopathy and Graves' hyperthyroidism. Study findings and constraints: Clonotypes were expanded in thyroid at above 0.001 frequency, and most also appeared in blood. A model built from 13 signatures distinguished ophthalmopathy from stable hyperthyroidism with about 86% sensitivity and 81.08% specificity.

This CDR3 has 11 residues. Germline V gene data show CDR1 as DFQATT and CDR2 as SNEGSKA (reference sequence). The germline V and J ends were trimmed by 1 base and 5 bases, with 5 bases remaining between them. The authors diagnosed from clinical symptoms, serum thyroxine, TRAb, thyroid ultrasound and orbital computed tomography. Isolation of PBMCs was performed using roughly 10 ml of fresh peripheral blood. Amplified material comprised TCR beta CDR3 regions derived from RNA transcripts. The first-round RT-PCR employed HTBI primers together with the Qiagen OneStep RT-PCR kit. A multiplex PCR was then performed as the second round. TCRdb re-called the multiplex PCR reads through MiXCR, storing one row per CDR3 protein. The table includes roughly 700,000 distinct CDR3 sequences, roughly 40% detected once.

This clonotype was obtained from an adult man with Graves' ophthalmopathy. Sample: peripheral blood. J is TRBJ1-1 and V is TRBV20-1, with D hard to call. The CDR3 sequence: CSARVRTEAFF. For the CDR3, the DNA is TGCAGTGCTAGAGTTCGAACTGAAGCTTTCTTT.